This TCR beta chain was observed in a study of blood T cell repertoires in COVID-19. For the study at large: Donors in the United States, Italy and Spain gave samples during acute or convalescent COVID-19. In each case, the material was cDNA or gDNA derived from T cells, B-cell-depleted T cells, or PBMCs.

V was pared by 5 bases and J by 4 bases, with 11 bases between. CDR3 length: 14 residues. CDR1 and CDR2 (germline): SNHLY, FYNNEI. Under the authors' procedure: Researchers report that nucleated cell counts were estimated from reference gene primer amplification. The data were produced by immunoSEQ multiplex PCR, yet TCRdb's version contains in-frame clones alone and is incomplete. Clone size and the V and J calls come from that table; the DNA yielded D and trimming. The table has just over 200,000 clones, around three quarters seen once. V is TRBV2 and J is TRBJ2-2, with TRBD1 as a possible D gene (6 bases). The origin of this receptor is a woman aged 70-85 years with acute or convalescent COVID-19. The specimen sequenced was peripheral blood. DNA of the CDR3: TGTGCCAGCAGTCTGGGGGCAGGCACCGGGGAGCTGTTTTTT. This sequence encodes CASSLGAGTGELFF.